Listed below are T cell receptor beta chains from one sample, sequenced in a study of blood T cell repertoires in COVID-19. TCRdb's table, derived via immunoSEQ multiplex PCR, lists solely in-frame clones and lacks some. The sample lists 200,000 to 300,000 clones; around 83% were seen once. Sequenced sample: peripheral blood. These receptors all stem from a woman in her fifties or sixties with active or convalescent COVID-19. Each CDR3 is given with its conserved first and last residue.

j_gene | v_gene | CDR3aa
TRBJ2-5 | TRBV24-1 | CATSDIAGETQYF
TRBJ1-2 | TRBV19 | CASTLGVSLSYGYTF
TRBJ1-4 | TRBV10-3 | CAISGASNEKLFF
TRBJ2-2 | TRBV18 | CASSPPTGTSSGELFF
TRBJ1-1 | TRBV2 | CASSGLIRGTEAFF
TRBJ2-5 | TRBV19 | CASSIWRQETQYF
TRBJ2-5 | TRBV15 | CATSARGTGGPWTQETQYF
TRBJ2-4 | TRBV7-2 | CASSGGGAKNIQYF
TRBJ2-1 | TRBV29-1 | CSVWTGVSNEQFF
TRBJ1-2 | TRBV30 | CAWSSSTFTGYGYTF
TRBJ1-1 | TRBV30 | CAWIVRFSAFF
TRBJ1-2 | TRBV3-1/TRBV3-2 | CASSQDLGQIYGYTF
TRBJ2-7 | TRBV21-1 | CASSKGVSGGYEQYF
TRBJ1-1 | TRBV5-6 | CASSQGGYTEAFF
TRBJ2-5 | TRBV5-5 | CASSFWVSQETQYF
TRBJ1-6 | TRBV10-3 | CAISESRLGLGQDNSPLHF
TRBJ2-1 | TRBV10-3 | CAISARSGVSGDNEQFF
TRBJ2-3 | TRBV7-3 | CASSLRRSDTQYF
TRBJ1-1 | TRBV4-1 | CASSQGTGSSLTEAFF
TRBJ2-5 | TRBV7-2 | CASSLVAGGGETQYF
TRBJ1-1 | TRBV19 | CAIYRGRSFLNTEAFF
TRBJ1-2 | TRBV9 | CASSRLSQANYGYTF
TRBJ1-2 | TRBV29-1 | CSVEDRVYGYTF
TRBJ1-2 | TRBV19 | CASSPRGNYGYTF
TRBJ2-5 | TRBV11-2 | CASSLGLAGQETQYF
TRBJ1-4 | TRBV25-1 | CASSEVEGKLFF
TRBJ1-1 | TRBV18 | CASSLGENTEAFF
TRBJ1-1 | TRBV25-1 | CASSDLGAMNTEAFF
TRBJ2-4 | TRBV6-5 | CASSYLWGGAKNIQYF
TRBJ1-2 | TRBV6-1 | CASSEWGTGDYGYTF
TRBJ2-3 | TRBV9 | CASSVIRLGGRGLTDTQYF
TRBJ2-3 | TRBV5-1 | CASSPGQTTDTQYF
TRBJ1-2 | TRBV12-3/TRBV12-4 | CASSPRGVGGYTF
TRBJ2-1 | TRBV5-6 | CASSSFLAGGQYNEQFF
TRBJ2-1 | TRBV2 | CASSRGGGTSYNEQFF
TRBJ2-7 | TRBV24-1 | CATSDFRGAIRALDSYEQYF
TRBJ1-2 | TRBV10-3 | CAIRGQHYGYTF
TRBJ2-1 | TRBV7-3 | CASSSSSGGAREQFF
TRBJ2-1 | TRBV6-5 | CASSYSGGSYNEQFF
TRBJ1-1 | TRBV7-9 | CAASQGTNTEAFF
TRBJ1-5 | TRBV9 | CASSVGGQGWQPQHF
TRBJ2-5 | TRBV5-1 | CASSLAGQGKYF
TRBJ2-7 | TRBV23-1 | CASSQSGTRGDEQYF
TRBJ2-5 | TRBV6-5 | CASSYSSGGRGETQYF
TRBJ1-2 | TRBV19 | CASSIRGQGHGYTF
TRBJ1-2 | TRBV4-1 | CASSQEPGYGYTF
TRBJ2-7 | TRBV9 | CASSPNPGGAYEQYF
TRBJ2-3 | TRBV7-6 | CASSPLIGTGRKTDTQYF
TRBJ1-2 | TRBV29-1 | CSVGARYGYTF
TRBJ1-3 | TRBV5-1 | CASSLGVQALGGNTIYF
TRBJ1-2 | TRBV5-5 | CASSDRTGGVYGYTF
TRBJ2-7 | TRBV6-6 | CASSAPGTEGGKQYF
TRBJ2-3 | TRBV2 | CASSESGGRTDTQYF
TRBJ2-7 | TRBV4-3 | CASSPTVRYSYEQYF
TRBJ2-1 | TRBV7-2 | CASSLTGGPSNEQFF
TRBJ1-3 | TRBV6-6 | CASSYSGEAGNTIYF
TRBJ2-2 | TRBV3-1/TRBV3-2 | CASPHRQGSTGELFF
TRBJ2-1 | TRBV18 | CASSPSPTGYDEQFF
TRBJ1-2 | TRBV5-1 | CASSTGQGAVTF